This T cell receptor (beta chain) emerged from a study of blood T cells in healthy people across ages. Study-level points and caveats: A greater number of naive CD4+ cells and higher diversity distinguished long-lived donors from aged donors. Donor CMV status was unknown, possibly confounding expanded clonotype changes.

The amount of total RNA extracted per sample was at least 5 micrograms. About this clonotype itself: The antigen remains unidentified. At one of its ends the junction is not consistent with the germline gene, which may arise from a read error.

Primed by a sample-barcoded 5' primer and a J-beta primer mix, a second PCR proceeded for roughly 6 to 12 cycles. Each sample yielded at least 3 million CDR3-containing paired-end reads. TCRdb reprocessed the 5' RACE reads with MiXCR, giving one entry per CDR3 protein. The sample contains hundreds of thousands of distinct CDR3 sequences, about 30% of which appear only once. The receptor was isolated from a woman older than 75 in good health. Sequencing was performed on blood.

As DNA, the CDR3 is TGTACCAGCAGCTTATCGGGCAGGGGGACTGAAGCTTTCTTT. Translation gives CTSSLSGRGTEAFF. The rearrangement joins TRBV7-3 to TRBJ1-1; TRBD1 agrees at 7 bases. Germline V CDR1 and CDR2: SGHTA, FQGTGA. This CDR3 is built from 14 residues.